A single sample is the source of the 18 T cell receptor beta chains below, sequenced in a study of blood T cell repertoires in COVID-19. The method was immunoSEQ multiplex PCR; TCRdb's version includes in-frame clones alone and lacks a portion of them. Of a few hundred thousand clones listed, 85% to 90% are singletons. The sequencing sample was made of PBMCs or T cells enriched from blood (not recorded which). The source of these receptors is a woman under 40 who had recovered from COVID-19.

This clone appeared a few times. This chain uses TRBV7-8 with TRBJ2-1; 10 bases match TRBD2. J was trimmed by 11 bases and V by 2 bases; bases with no gene match: 9. The CDR3 sequence is 15 residues long. The germline CDR1 and CDR2 sequences are SGHVS and FQNEAQ. CDR3 DNA sequence: TGTGCCAGCAGCTTATCCCCTAGCGGGAGTAATAAGCAGTTCTTC. Residues: CASSLSPSGSNKQFF.

V gene TRBV2 combines with J gene TRBJ2-7, with TRBD2 matching over 9 bases. Germline V lookup: CDR1 SNHLY, CDR2 FYNNEI. J gave up 1 base and V 3 bases, and 4 bases lay outside the gene matches. The CDR3 totals 15 residues. The CDR3 DNA sequence: TGTGCCAGCAGTGAGTCTAGCGGGACATCCTACGAGCAGTACTTC. As protein: CASSESSGTSYEQYF.

The V and J genes are TRBV9 and TRBJ1-3; D not certain. Germline-derived CDR1 and CDR2 are SGDLS and YYNGEE. The CDR3 length is 17 residues. Trimming cost V 0 bases and J 7 bases, with 20 bases left between them. The CDR3 region has the DNA TGTGCCAGCAGCGTAGGCCCTTCGTGGGAGTTTCTGAACACCATATATTTT. This codes for CASSVGPSWEFLNTIYF. Complete variable domain (other parts from reference TRBV9 and TRBJ1-3): DSGVTQTPKHLITATGQRVTLRCSPRSGDLSVYWYQQSLDQGLQFLIQYYNGEERAKGNILERFSAQQFPDLHSELNLSSLELGDSALYFCASSVGPSWEFLNTIYFGEGSWLTVV.

This clone came up once. The genes are TRBV5-6 and TRBJ2-3, with TRBD2 as a possible D gene (6 bases). The V gene's germline CDR1 is SGHDT and CDR2 YYEEEE. The CDR3 sequence is 15 residues long. The V gene lost 7 bases and the J gene lost 5 bases, with 20 bases spanning the gap. The CDR3 sequence is CASGGRGAGIDTQYF. The CDR3 DNA reads TGTGCCAGCGGGGGTCGCGGGGCGGGAATAGATACGCAGTATTTT.

The chain joins TRBV4-2 to TRBJ2-7; no firm D call. CDR3 length equals 14 residues. CDR1 is LGHNA and CDR2 is YNFKEQ in the germline V gene. V was shortened by 0 bases and J by 2 bases, with 8 bases between the two germline ends. CDR3 protein: CASSQEASAYEQYF. The CDR3 nucleotides are TGTGCCAGCAGCCAAGAAGCGTCCGCCTACGAGCAGTACTTC.

The chain links TRBV13 to TRBJ2-7, with D possibly being TRBD1 (6 bases). The CDR3 has 14 amino acids. With 4 bases removed from V and 0 bases from J, the gap between germline ends came to 10 bases. Germline-derived CDR1 and CDR2 are PRHDT and FYEKMQ (reference sequence). The DNA for the CDR3 is TGTGCCAGCAGCTCAAACAGGGTCTCCTACGAGCAGTACTTC. Translating it yields CASSSNRVSYEQYF.

The genes are TRBV28 and TRBJ1-2, with 8 positions matching TRBD1. The germline CDR1 and CDR2 sequences are MDHEN and SYDVKM. The CDR3 sequence is 14 residues long. The ends lost 10 bases at V and 2 bases at J; junction bases unmatched: 9. CDR3 nucleotide sequence: TGTGCCACGGGCAGGGACAGGACCAACTATGGCTACACCTTC. It translates to CATGRDRTNYGYTF.

DNA for the CDR3: TGTGCCAGCAGCTTAGCCCCCTTCTGGGAGGCTGGCTACACCTTC. Protein: CASSLAPFWEAGYTF. V gene TRBV7-9 combines with J gene TRBJ1-2; D not certain. The CDR3 consists of 15 residues. V was trimmed by 0 bases and J by 7 bases, leaving 15 bases between them. The germline gives CDR1 SEHNR, CDR2 FQNEAQ (reference sequence). The full variable domain, in which reference TRBV7-9 and TRBJ1-2 provide the parts outside the CDR3, is DTGVSQNPRHKITKRGQNVTFRCDPISEHNRLYWYRQTLGQGPEFLTYFQNEAQLEKSRLLSDRFSAERPKGSFSTLEIQRTEQGDSAMYLCASSLAPFWEAGYTFGSGTRLTVV.

The J gene is TRBJ1-3, the V gene TRBV30, with 7 bases lining up with TRBD1. V lost 4 bases to trimming and J lost 4 bases; unmatched junction nucleotides: 10. Germline V lookup: CDR1 GTSNPN, CDR2 SVGIG (reference sequence). This CDR3 is 15 amino acids long. The CDR3 is CAWTGTDTLGNTIYF. CDR3 in DNA: TGTGCCTGGACGGGGACAGACACTCTCGGAAACACCATATATTTT. Using reference TRBV30 and TRBJ1-3 for the parts outside the CDR3, the full variable domain is SQTIHQWPATLVQPVGSPLSLECTVEGTSNPNLYWYRQAAGRGLQLLFYSVGIGQISSEVPQNLSASRPQDRQFILSSKKLLLSDSGFYLCAWTGTDTLGNTIYFGEGSWLTVV.

The rearrangement uses TRBV13 and TRBJ1-1; perhaps TRBD1 as D (5 bases). CDR1 PRHDT and CDR2 FYEKMQ come from the germline V gene (reference sequence). Trimming took 0 bases from V and 7 from J, leaving 15 bases between them. The CDR3 length is 15 residues. The CDR3 loop is CASSLGYGAGIEAFF. CDR3 DNA: TGTGCCAGCAGCTTAGGGTATGGGGCTGGGATTGAAGCTTTCTTT.

This chain joins TRBV10-2 and TRBJ1-1, with D possibly being TRBD1 (5 bases). V lost 7 bases and J 5 bases, leaving 17 bases between the germline ends. CDR1 is WSHSY and CDR2 is SAAADI in the germline V gene. The CDR3 runs to 14 residues. The DNA for the CDR3 is TGCGCCAGCATTGAAGCGGGGACTAAAACTGAAGCTTTCTTT. The encoded protein is CASIEAGTKTEAFF.

The V and J genes are TRBV11-2 and TRBJ1-6; D is perhaps TRBD1 (5 bases). Germline V CDR1 and CDR2: SGHAT, FQNNGV. The CDR3 consists of 14 residues. Trimming cost V 5 bases and J 7 bases, with 12 bases left between them. CDR3 sequence: CASSLREGNSPLHF. CDR3 coding DNA: TGTGCCAGCAGCCTAAGGGAGGGGAATTCACCCCTCCACTTT.

The rearrangement links TRBV3-1 (or the pseudogene TRBV3-2) to TRBJ1-1, with D perhaps matching TRBD1 (5 bases). V was clipped by 5 bases and J by 1 base, with 11 bases between them. The CDR3 covers 14 residues. Germline assignment: CDR1 LGHDT and CDR2 YNNKEL (reference sequence). This chain's CDR3 is CASSFRTGNTEAFF. CDR3 DNA: TGTGCCAGCAGCTTCCGAACAGGGAACACTGAAGCTTTCTTT.

Only one count was recorded for this clone. The J gene is TRBJ1-2, the V gene TRBV5-3; D is unclear. TRBV5-3 is recorded as an ORF, its role being uncertain. The CDR3 is 9 amino acids. V lost 9 bases to trimming and J lost 8 bases, with 8 bases between them. CDR3 in amino acids: CANGSGYTF. The DNA of the CDR3 is TGTGCCAACGGGAGCGGCTACACCTTC.

In this sample, this clone turned up once. V usage is TRBV6-6 and J usage is TRBJ2-5; 8 bases line up with TRBD2. This CDR3 has 14 amino acids. V gave up 6 bases and J gave up 1 base; unmatched junction bases: 4. The V gene's germline CDR1 is MNHNY and CDR2 SVGAGI (reference sequence). The CDR3 sequence: CASRIAGPQETQYF. The CDR3 DNA sequence: TGTGCCAGCAGAATAGCGGGACCCCAAGAGACCCAGTACTTC.

CDR3 bases: TGTGCCACCAGCAGAGAGCGAACCTACGAGCAGTACTTC. Amino acid sequence: CATSRERTYEQYF. V is TRBV15 and J is TRBJ2-7; D gene uncertain. CDR3 length: 13 residues. Germline V gene data show CDR1 as LNHNV and CDR2 as YYDKDF (reference sequence). Trimming cost V 0 bases and J 2 bases, with 5 bases left between them.

The chain recombines TRBV6-2 or TRBV6-3 with TRBJ2-7; tentative D call: TRBD2 (6 bases). V lost 6 bases, J lost 3 bases, and 18 bases lay in between. The CDR3 is 15 amino acids. Germline CDR1 MNHEY, CDR2 SVGEGT. This CDR3 reads CASSHPGTGLYEQYF. Written as DNA, the CDR3 is TGTGCCAGCAGCCACCCCGGGACGGGACTCTACGAGCAGTACTTC.

The gene calls are TRBV30 and TRBJ2-7, with D maybe TRBD1 (5 bases). Germline V gene sequence: CDR1 GTSNPN, CDR2 SVGIG (reference sequence). V was trimmed by 1 base and J by 2 bases, leaving 15 bases between them. CDR3 length: 15 residues. The CDR3 DNA is TGTGCCTGGAGTGGGGGCGTGGCAGTTACCTACGAGCAGTACTTC. Translated: CAWSGGVAVTYEQYF.